This T cell receptor beta chain was observed in a study of shared clonotypes between healthy human individuals. Study-level results: The low donor count limited represented genetic and exposure-history diversity.

Terminally differentiated effector memory CD45RA+ cells were left out of the naive CD8 fraction, which was CD45RO-negative and positively selected for CCR7. Trimming took 0 bases from V and 3 from J, leaving 9 bases between them. Per germline, CDR1 SGHKS and CDR2 YYEKEE (reference sequence). There are 14 residues in the CDR3. Method: immunoSEQ multiplex PCR; TCRdb's copy keeps in-frame clones and lacks some. Of hundreds of thousands of clones in the sample, 85% to 95% were seen once. A note on this clone: Its antigen is unidentified.

The V call is TRBV5-5, the J call TRBJ1-1; D gene unclear. The sequence came from a woman under 40 in good health. The sequenced sample was naive CD8+ T cells sorted from blood. The CDR3 nucleotides are TGTGCCAGCAGCTTGGAGGCGGTCTACACTGAAGCTTTCTTT. It is translated as CASSLEAVYTEAFF.